This T cell receptor (beta chain) was sequenced during a study of T cell changes during pregnancy in multiple sclerosis. Germline V gene data show CDR1 as SGHTA and CDR2 as FQGTGA. Deletions cut 2 bases from V and 0 bases from J, with 8 bases between. The CDR3 extends over 15 amino acids. Assay: immunoSEQ multiplex PCR; the TCRdb copy retains only in-frame clones and omits some. The table lists tens of thousands of clones, 90% to 95% of them singletons. This sequence originates from a female donor with multiple sclerosis, enrolled in a pregnancy study. This chain links TRBV7-3 with TRBJ2-1; D is possibly TRBD2 (6 bases). The sequenced sample was CD8+ T cells from peripheral blood mononuclear cells, obtained before pregnancy. CDR3 sequence: CASSLLASSYNEQFF. CDR3 bases: TGTGCCAGCAGCTTACTAGCGAGCTCCTACAATGAGCAGTTCTTC.